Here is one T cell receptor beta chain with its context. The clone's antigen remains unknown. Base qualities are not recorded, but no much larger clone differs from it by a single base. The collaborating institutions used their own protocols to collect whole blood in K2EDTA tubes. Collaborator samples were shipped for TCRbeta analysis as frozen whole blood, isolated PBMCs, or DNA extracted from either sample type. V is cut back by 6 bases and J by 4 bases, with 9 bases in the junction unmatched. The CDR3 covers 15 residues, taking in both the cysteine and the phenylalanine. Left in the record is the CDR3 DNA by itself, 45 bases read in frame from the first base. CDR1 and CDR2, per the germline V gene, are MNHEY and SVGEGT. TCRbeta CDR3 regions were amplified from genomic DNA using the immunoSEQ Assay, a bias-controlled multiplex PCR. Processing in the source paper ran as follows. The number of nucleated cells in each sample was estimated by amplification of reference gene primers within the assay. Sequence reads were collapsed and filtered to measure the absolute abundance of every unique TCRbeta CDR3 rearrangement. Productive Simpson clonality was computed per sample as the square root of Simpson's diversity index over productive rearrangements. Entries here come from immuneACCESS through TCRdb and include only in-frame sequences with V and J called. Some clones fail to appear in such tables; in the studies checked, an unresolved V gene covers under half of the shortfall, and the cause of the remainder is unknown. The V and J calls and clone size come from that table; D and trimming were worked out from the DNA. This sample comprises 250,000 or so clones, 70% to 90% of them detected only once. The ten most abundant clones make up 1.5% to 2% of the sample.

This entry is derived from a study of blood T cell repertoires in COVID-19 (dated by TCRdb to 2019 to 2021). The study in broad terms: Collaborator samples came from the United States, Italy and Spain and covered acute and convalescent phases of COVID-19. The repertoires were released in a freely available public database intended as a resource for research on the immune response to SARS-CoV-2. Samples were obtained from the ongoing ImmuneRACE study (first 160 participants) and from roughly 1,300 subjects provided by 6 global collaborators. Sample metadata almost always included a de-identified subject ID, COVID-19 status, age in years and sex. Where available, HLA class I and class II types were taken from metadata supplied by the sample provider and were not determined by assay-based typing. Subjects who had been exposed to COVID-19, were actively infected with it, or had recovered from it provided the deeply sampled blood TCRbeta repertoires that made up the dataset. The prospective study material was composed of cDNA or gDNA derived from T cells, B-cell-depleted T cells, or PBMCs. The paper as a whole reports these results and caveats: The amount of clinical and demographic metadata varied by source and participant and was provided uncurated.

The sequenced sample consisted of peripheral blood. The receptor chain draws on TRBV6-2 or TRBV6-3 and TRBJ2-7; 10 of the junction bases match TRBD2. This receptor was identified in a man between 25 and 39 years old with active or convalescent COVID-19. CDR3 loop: CASSQGLAGEYEQYF. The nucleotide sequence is TGTGCCAGCAGCCAGGGGCTAGCGGGGGAGTACGAGCAGTACTTC.